These 18 T cell receptor beta chains were all obtained from the same sample, sequenced in a study of HIV-infected patients and healthy controls (dated by TCRdb to 2013 to 2016). The library was built by means of 5' RACE. Reads for this sample came from an Illumina MiSeq. Reverse transcription of about 510 ng RNA was performed with SuperScript III using primers directed against the alpha and beta constant regions. Separate alpha and beta chain libraries were generated by chain-specific third strand synthesis with multiplexing indices. The raw public reads went through TCRdb reprocessing: fastp at Q25, MiXCR clone calling, in-frame beta chains kept. Identical CDR3 protein sequences are pooled into one entry, listed with their most common genes and DNA. The sample includes around 8,200 distinct CDR3 sequences, with over 8% observed a single time. The ten largest make up around 20% of the sample. Whole blood was used without fractionating the cells, so the repertoire represented all peripheral T cells without sorting.

The specimen comprised blood, sampled before antiretroviral therapy. These receptors all stem from an adult with HIV infection.

Concerning this clonotype: This may come from a read error, since a much larger clone is one base off. This chain links TRBV6-2 or TRBV6-3 with TRBJ2-7; 9 bases are a match to TRBD1. This CDR3 contains 15 residues. V trimming: 7 bases; J trimming: 5 bases; junction bases outside the gene matches: 12. Germline lookup yields CDR1 MNHEY and CDR2 SVGEGT. The CDR3 coding sequence is TGTGCCAGCACCCCAACCGGGACAGGGAACCACGAGCAGTACTTC. This gives the protein CASTPTGTGNHEQYF.

Ten or more counts support this clonotype. At one of its ends the junction is not consistent with the germline gene, which may arise from a read error. This chain uses TRBV7-3 with TRBJ2-1; 7 nucleotides line up with TRBD2. Germline lookup yields CDR1 SGHTA and CDR2 FQGTGA. This CDR3 spans 14 amino acids. CDR3 in DNA: TGTGCCAGCAGTTTAAGGGAGGGCCCGAATGAGCAGTTCTTC. It codes for CASSLREGPNEQFF.

The table lists this clonotype with a few counts. V and J are TRBV3-1 and TRBJ2-5; no reliable D call. V was pared by 0 bases and J by 7 bases, with 9 bases between. CDR1 is LGHDT and CDR2 is YNNKEL in the germline V gene (reference sequence). The CDR3 runs to 13 residues. The CDR3 protein is CASSQDLVGTQYF. The CDR3 DNA reads TGTGCCAGCAGCCAAGATCTCGTTGGGACCCAGTACTTC.

This clonotype is categorized as medium-sized. The chain couples TRBV12-3 or TRBV12-4 to TRBJ1-5; D is undetermined. The CDR3 contains 12 residues. The V and J ends lost 7 bases and 2 bases respectively, with 6 bases between them. In DNA, the CDR3 is TGTGCCAGCACCTTGGGCAATCAGCCCCAGCATTTT. Translating it yields CASTLGNQPQHF.

By proportion, this clonotype is medium-sized. The V gene is TRBV11-2, the J gene TRBJ1-1; D not certain. With 4 bases removed from V and 1 base from J, the gap between germline ends came to 4 bases. CDR3 length: 12 residues. CDR1 SGHAT and CDR2 FQNNGV come from the germline V gene. The CDR3 region has the DNA TGTGCCAGCAGCTCACAGAACACTGAAGCTTTCTTT. It specifies CASSSQNTEAFF.

This clonotype came up many times. This rearrangement joins TRBV7-8 to TRBJ2-3; no clear D. This CDR3 is built from 15 residues. V was pared by 5 bases and J by 4 bases, with 16 bases between. Germline V gives CDR1 SGHVS, CDR2 FQNEAQ. CDR3 nucleotides: TGTGCCAGCAGCCCCGCGAGGCGCTTGTCAGATACGCAGTATTTT. It encodes CASSPARRLSDTQYF.

This clonotype came up many times. The chain joins TRBV7-8 to TRBJ2-2; TRBD2 matches 15 bases. This CDR3 has 19 amino acids. Trimming took 1 base from V and 5 from J; bases not matched to a gene: 8. In germline, CDR1 is SGHVS, CDR2 FQNEAQ. CDR3 sequence reads: CASSLGTSGRAGRTGELFF. The DNA for the CDR3 is TGTGCCAGCAGCTTAGGGACTAGCGGGAGGGCCGGGAGAACCGGGGAGCTGTTTTTT.

This clonotype showed up many times. The V and J genes are TRBV11-2 and TRBJ2-5; D gene ambiguous. Trimming left V 0 bases short and J 9 bases short, with 11 bases between. Per germline, CDR1 SGHAT and CDR2 FQNNGV. This CDR3 is built from 13 residues. This chain's CDR3 is CASSLEATEAQYF. CDR3 bases: TGTGCCAGCAGCTTAGAGGCCACAGAAGCCCAGTACTTC.

At least ten counts were recorded for this clonotype. The CDR3: CSARENEKLFF. The CDR3 DNA is TGCAGTGCTAGAGAAAATGAAAAACTGTTTTTT. The chain employs TRBV20-1 and TRBJ1-4; D is undetermined. The germline V and J ends were trimmed by 0 bases and 5 bases, with 1 base remaining between them. The length of the CDR3 is 11 residues. Looked up from germline, CDR1 is DFQATT and CDR2 is SNEGSKA (reference sequence).

This clonotype was counted ten times or more. The chain recombines TRBV13 with TRBJ2-7; 8 bases match TRBD2. After removal of 2 bases from V and 0 bases from J, the junction contained 0 bases not matched to a gene. Germline CDR1 and CDR2: PRHDT and FYEKMQ (reference sequence). The CDR3 runs to 14 residues. In nucleotides, the CDR3 is TGTGCCAGCAGCTTAAGCGGGAGCTCCTACGAGCAGTACTTC. Translating it yields CASSLSGSSYEQYF.

In its sample, this clonotype ranks as medium-sized. V usage is TRBV19 and J usage is TRBJ2-3; D ambiguous. Trimming pared 5 bases from V and 3 bases from J, leaving 6 bases between. The V gene's germline CDR1 is LNHDA and CDR2 SQIVND (reference sequence). CDR3 length: 12 residues. CDR3 in DNA: TGTGCCAGTAGTGGGCCGACAGATACGCAGTATTTT. Translated, it gives CASSGPTDTQYF.

This clonotype was observed at least ten times. This rearrangement joins TRBV11-2 to TRBJ2-4; D gene uncertain. This CDR3 contains 12 residues. Trimming took off 3 bases at V and 2 bases at J, with 2 bases between the two ends. Germline lookup yields CDR1 SGHAT and CDR2 FQNNGV. CDR3 loop: CASSFSKNIQYF. DNA of the CDR3: TGTGCCAGCAGCTTTTCCAAAAACATTCAGTACTTC.

CDR3 amino acids: CASSLEVRSSYEQYF. The CDR3 coding sequence is TGTGCCAGCAGCTTAGAGGTTAGGAGCTCCTACGAGCAGTACTTC. The V and J genes are TRBV11-2 and TRBJ2-7, with D uncertain. Between the trimmed V and J ends, which lost 0 bases and 0 bases, there was a span of 9 bases. Germline V CDR1 and CDR2: SGHAT, FQNNGV. The CDR3 runs to 15 residues.

This clonotype appeared many times. The CDR3 nucleotides are TGTGCCTGGAGTCCTGGGACAACCATGAACACTGAAGCTTTCTTT. It codes for CAWSPGTTMNTEAFF. The chain links TRBV30 to TRBJ1-1; tentatively, D is TRBD1 (6 bases). This CDR3 has 15 residues. Trimming took 2 bases from V and 0 from J, leaving 13 bases between them. From germline, CDR1 is GTSNPN and CDR2 SVGIG (reference sequence). Looking up the rest from reference TRBV30 and TRBJ1-1 gives the full variable domain: SQTIHQWPATLVQPVGSPLSLECTVEGTSNPNLYWYRQAAGRGLQLLFYSVGIGQISSEVPQNLSASRPQDRQFILSSKKLLLSDSGFYLCAWSPGTTMNTEAFFGQGTRLTVV.

At least ten counts were recorded for this clonotype. This chain joins TRBV29-1 and TRBJ1-5, with 8 bases identical to TRBD1. Trimming took 4 bases from V and 6 from J; bases not matched to a gene: 5. Germline values: CDR1 SQVTM, CDR2 ANQGSEA. The CDR3 spans 13 residues. CDR3 in DNA: TGCAGCGTTGGGCAGGGGGCCGGTCAGCCCCAGCATTTT. Translation: CSVGQGAGQPQHF.

This clonotype was recorded at least ten times. J is TRBJ2-3 and V is TRBV4-2, with 9 nucleotides matching TRBD1. This CDR3 has 13 amino acids. V was pared by 8 bases and J by 0 bases, with 0 bases of the junction left unmatched. Per the germline V gene, CDR1 is LGHNA and CDR2 is YNFKEQ. CDR3 residues: CASGTGSTDTQYF. CDR3 bases: TGTGCCAGCGGGACAGGGAGCACAGATACGCAGTATTTT.

In its sample, this clonotype was seen many times. J is TRBJ1-4 and V is TRBV29-1; the D is unclear. V gave up 6 bases and J gave up 6 bases, with 11 bases separating them. The CDR3 loop spans 12 amino acids. Germline values: CDR1 SQVTM, CDR2 ANQGSEA. CDR3 DNA: TGCAGCGTAAGGGTATTCGATGAAAAACTGTTTTTT. Translation gives CSVRVFDEKLFF. Full variable domain (missing parts from reference TRBV29-1 and TRBJ1-4): SAVISQKPSRDICQRGTSLTIQCQVDSQVTMMFWYRQQPGQSLTLIATANQGSEATYESGFVIDKFPISRPNLTFSTLTVSNMSPEDSSIYLCSVRVFDEKLFFGSGTQLSVL.

This chain links TRBV6-2 or TRBV6-3 with TRBJ2-1; the D gene is possibly TRBD2 (6 bases). The CDR3 has 12 amino acids. Trimming cost V 5 bases and J 8 bases, with 10 bases left between them. Germline-derived CDR1 and CDR2 are MNHEY and SVGEGT. The CDR3 here is CASSRPGDEQFF. CDR3 nucleotide sequence: TGTGCCAGCAGTCGTCCGGGGGATGAGCAGTTCTTC.